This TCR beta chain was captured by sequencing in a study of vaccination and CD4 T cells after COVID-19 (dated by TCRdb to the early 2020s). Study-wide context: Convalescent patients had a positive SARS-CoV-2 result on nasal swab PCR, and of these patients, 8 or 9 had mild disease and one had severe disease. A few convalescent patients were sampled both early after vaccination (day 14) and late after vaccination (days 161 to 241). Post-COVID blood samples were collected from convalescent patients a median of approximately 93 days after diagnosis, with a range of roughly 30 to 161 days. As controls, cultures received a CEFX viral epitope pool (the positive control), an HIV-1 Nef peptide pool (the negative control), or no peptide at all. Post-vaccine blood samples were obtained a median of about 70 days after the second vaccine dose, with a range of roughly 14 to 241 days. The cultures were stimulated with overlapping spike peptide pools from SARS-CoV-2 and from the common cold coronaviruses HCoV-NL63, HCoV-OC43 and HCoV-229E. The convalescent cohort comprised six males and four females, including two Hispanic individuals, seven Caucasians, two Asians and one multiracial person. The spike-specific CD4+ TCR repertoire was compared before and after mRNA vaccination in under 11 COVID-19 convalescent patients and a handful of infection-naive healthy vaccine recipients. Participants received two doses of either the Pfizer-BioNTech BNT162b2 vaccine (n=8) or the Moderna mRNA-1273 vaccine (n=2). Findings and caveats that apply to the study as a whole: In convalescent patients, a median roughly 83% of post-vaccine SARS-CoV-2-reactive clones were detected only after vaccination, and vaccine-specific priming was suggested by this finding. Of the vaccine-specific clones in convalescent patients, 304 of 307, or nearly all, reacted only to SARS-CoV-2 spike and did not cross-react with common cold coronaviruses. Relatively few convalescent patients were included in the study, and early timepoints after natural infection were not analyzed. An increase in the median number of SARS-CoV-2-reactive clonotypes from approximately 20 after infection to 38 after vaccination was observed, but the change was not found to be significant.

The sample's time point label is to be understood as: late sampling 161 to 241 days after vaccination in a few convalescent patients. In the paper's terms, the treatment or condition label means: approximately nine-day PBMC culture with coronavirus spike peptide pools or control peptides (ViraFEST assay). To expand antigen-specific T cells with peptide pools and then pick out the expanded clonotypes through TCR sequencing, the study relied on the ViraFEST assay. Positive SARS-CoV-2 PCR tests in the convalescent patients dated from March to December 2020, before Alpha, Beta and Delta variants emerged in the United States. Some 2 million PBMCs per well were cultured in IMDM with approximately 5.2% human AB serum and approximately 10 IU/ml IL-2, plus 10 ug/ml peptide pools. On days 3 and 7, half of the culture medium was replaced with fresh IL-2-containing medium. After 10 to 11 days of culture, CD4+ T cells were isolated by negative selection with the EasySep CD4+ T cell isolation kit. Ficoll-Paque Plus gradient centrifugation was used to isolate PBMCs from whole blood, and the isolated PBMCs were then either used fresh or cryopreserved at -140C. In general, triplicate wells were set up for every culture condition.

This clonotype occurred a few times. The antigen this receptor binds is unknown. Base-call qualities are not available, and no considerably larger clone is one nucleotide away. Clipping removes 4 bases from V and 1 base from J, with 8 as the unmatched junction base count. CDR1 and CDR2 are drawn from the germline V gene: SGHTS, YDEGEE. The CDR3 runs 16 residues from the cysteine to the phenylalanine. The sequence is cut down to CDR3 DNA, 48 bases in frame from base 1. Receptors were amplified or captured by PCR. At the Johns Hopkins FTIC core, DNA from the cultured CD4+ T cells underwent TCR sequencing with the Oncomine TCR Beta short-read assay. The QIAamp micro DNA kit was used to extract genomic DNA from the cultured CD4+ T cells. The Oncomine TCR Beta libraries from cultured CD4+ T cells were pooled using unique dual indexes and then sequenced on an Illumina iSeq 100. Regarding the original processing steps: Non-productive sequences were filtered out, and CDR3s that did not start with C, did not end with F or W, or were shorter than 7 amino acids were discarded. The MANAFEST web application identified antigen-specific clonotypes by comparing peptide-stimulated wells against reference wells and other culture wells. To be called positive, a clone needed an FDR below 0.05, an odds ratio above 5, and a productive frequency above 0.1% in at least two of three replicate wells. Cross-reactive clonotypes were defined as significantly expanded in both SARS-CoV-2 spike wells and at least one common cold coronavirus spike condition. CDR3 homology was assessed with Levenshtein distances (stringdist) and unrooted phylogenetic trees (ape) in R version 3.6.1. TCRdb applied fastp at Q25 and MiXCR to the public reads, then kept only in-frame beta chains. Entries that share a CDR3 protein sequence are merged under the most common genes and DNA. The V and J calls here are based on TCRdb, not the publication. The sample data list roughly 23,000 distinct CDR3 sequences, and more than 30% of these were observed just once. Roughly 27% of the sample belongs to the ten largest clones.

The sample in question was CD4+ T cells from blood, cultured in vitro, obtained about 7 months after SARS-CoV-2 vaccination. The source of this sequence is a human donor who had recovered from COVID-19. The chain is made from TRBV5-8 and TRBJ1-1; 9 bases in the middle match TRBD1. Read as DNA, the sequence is TGTGCCAGCAGCCATTGGACAGGGGATACGAACACTGAAGCTTTCTTT. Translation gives CASSHWTGDTNTEAFF.